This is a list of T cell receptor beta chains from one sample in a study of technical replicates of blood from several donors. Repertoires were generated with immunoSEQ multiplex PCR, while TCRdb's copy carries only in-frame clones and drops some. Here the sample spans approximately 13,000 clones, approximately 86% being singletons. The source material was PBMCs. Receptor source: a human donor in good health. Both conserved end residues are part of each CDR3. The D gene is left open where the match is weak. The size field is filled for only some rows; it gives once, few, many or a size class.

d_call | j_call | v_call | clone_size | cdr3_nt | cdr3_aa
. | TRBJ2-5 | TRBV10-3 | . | TGTGCCATCTCCAGGCAGGGGGACTCAGAGACCCAGTACTTC | CAISRQGDSETQYF
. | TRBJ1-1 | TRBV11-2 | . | TGTGCCAGCAGCTTCGGCATGCGGGGCACTGAAGCTTTCTTT | CASSFGMRGTEAFF
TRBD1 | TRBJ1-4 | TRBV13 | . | TGTGCCAGCAGCTTAGCGACAGGGGCATACCATGAAAAACTGTTTTTT | CASSLATGAYHEKLFF
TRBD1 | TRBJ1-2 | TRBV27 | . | TGTGCCAGCAGTTTGGACGGACAGGTTTATGGCTACACCTTC | CASSLDGQVYGYTF
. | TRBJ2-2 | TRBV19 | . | TGTGCCAGTAGTATCGGAGGGCCCGGGGAGCTGTTTTTT | CASSIGGPGELFF
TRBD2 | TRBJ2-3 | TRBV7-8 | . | TGTGCCAGCAGCTTAGCGCAAGCGGGAGCAGATACGCAGTATTTT | CASSLAQAGADTQYF
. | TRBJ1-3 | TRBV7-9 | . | TGTGCCAGCAACCCCGGTGGCTCTGGAAACACCATATATTTT | CASNPGGSGNTIYF
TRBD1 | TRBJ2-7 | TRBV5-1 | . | TGCGCCAGCAGGAAGGGACAGGGTTCCGCCGAGCAGTACTTC | CASRKGQGSAEQYF
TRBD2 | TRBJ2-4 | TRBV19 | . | TGTGCCAGTAGCCGCCGGGAGGCGGGAGTAGCCAAAAACATTCAGTACTTC | CASSRREAGVAKNIQYF
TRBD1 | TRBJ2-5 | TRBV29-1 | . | TGCAGCGTTGAATTGGCAGGGGGCGAGACCCAGTACTTC | CSVELAGGETQYF
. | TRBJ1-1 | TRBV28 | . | TGTGCCAGCAGTTTATGGGAGAGGACTGAAGCTTTCTTT | CASSLWERTEAFF
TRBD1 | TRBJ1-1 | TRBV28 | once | TGTGCCAGCAGTTTACCCTCAGGGGGCATCACTGAAGCTTTCTTT | CASSLPSGGITEAFF
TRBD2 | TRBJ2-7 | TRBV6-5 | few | TGTGCCACCAGCCCGGGGGGGACCTTCTACGAGCAGTACTTC | CATSPGGTFYEQYF
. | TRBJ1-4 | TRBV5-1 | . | TGCGCCAGCAGCTTGGGAGGGAGGAATGAAAAACTGTTTTTT | CASSLGGRNEKLFF
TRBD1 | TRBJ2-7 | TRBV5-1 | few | TGCGCCAGCAGCTTGACAGGACAGGGGGCCGGAGAGCAGTACTTC | CASSLTGQGAGEQYF
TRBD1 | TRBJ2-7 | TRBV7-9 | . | TGTGCCAGCAGCTTAGCGGCCGGGACAGGGGAACACGAGCAGTACTTC | CASSLAAGTGEHEQYF
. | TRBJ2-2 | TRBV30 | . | TGTGCCTGGAGATTGTGGGAGAAGAACACCGGGGAGCTGTTTTTT | CAWRLWEKNTGELFF
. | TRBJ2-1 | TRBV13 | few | TGTGCCAGCACTCGGTCCTACAATGAGCAGTTCTTC | CASTRSYNEQFF
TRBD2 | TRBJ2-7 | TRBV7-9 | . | TGTGCCAGCAGCTTACGAGCGGGAGGAGGCGAGCAGTACTTC | CASSLRAGGGEQYF
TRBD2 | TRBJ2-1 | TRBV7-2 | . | TGTGCCAGCACCCTTAGCGGGAGGGCCTCCTACAATGAGCAGTTCTTC | CASTLSGRASYNEQFF
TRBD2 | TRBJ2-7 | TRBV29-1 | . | TGCAGCGCTACACCGGGGACTAGTCGGAGCGAGCAGTACTTC | CSATPGTSRSEQYF
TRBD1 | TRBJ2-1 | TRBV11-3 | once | TGTGCCAGCAGCTTAGATCAGGGGGGGACAGGGAGGGTCAATGAGCAGTTCTTC | CASSLDQGGTGRVNEQFF
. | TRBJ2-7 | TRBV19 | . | TGTGCCAGTAGTCCACAGGGAAGCCTTTACGAGCAGTACTTC | CASSPQGSLYEQYF
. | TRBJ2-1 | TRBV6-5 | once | TGTGCCAGCAGTACTACCAGTACCTACAATGAGCAGTTCTTC | CASSTTSTYNEQFF
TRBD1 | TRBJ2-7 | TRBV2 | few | TGTGCCAGCAGGGGGGACAGGGACCTTGCCTACGAGCAGTACTTC | CASRGDRDLAYEQYF
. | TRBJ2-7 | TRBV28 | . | TGTGCCATCGTTGACAGCTTCTCCTACGAGCAGTACTTC | CAIVDSFSYEQYF
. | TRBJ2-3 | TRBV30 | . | TGTGCCTGGGGCCCCGGCACAGATACGCAGTATTTT | CAWGPGTDTQYF
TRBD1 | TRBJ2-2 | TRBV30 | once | TGTGCCTGGAGGGCCCAGGGACAGGCGAACACCGGGGAGCTGTTTTTT | CAWRAQGQANTGELFF
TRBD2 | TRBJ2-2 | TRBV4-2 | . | TGTGCCAGCAGCCATGCGCCGCCTAGCGGCGCGAACACCGGGGAGCTGTTTTTT | CASSHAPPSGANTGELFF
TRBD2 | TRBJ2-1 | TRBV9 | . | TGTGCCAGCAGCCCGGGTCTAGCGGGAGCCTATGAGCAGTTCTTC | CASSPGLAGAYEQFF
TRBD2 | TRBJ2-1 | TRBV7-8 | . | TGTGCCAGCAGCTCCCTGACTAGCGGAGCCTACAATGAGCAGTTCTTC | CASSSLTSGAYNEQFF
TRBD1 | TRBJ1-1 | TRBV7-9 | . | TGTGCCAGCAGCCGGGACAGTTATAACACTGAAGCTTTCTTT | CASSRDSYNTEAFF
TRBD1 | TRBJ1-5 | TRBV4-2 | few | TGTGCCAGCAGCCAGGACAGGGGCCCTCAGCCCCAGCATTTT | CASSQDRGPQPQHF
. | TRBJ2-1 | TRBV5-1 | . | TGCGCCAGCAGCGTTGGAGTCTCCTACAATGAGCAGTTCTTC | CASSVGVSYNEQFF
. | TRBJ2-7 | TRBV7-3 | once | TGTGCCAGCAGGGAACGAGCCGGGAGTGGGTCCCTCGAGCAGTACTTC | CASRERAGSGSLEQYF
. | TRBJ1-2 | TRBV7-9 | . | TGTGCCAGCAGCACGGACAGCTATAACTATGGCTACACCTTC | CASSTDSYNYGYTF
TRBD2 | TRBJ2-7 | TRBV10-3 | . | TGTGCCATCAGTAGGCAGCGGGAGGGGGCCGAGCAGTACTTC | CAISRQREGAEQYF
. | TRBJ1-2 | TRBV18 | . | TGTGCCAGCTCACCAGGAGGGGAAGTTCGCTACACCTTC | CASSPGGEVRYTF
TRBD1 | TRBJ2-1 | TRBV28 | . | TGTGCCAGCAGTTCCCCACAGGGGAACCATGAGCAGTTCTTC | CASSSPQGNHEQFF
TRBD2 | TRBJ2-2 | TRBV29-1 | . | TGCAGCGTTGAAGAGCCGCGGGAGGGGACCGGGGAGCTGTTTTTT | CSVEEPREGTGELFF
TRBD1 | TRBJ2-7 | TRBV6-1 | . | TGTGCCAGCAGTGAACAGACAGGGTGGTTCTACGAGCAGTACTTC | CASSEQTGWFYEQYF
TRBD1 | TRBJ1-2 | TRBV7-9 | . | TGTGCCAGCAGCTTCCAGGACAGGGTCTATGGCTACACCTTC | CASSFQDRVYGYTF
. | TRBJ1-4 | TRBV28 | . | TGTGCCAGCAGTCCGTGGACAGTCAATGAAAAACTGTTTTTT | CASSPWTVNEKLFF
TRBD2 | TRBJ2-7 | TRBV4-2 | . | TGTGCCAGCAGCCAAACCGGGACTAGCGGGAGTCCCTACGAGCAGTACTTC | CASSQTGTSGSPYEQYF
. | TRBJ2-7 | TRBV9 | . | TGTGCCAGCAGCGTAGACAGCGGCTACGAGCAGTACTTC | CASSVDSGYEQYF
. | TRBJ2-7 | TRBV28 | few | TGTGCCAGCAGTTTTCAGGTGGGCGAGCAGTACTTC | CASSFQVGEQYF
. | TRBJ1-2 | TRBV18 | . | TGTGCCAGCTCACCACCATCAGGGGTCGGAGTCTACACCTTC | CASSPPSGVGVYTF
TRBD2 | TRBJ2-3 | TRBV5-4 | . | TGTGCCAGCAGCTTGGGACTAGCGGGCGTAGGCACAGATACGCAGTATTTT | CASSLGLAGVGTDTQYF